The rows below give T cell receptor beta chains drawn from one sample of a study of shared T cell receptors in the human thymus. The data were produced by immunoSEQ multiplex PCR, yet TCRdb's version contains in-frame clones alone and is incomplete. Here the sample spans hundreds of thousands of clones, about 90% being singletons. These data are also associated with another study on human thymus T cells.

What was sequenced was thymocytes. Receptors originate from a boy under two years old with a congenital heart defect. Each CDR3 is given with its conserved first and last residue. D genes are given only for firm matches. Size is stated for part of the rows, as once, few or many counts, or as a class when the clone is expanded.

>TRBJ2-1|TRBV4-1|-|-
CASSQVDGASEQFF
TGCGCCAGCAGCCAAGTAGATGGGGCAAGTGAGCAGTTCTTC
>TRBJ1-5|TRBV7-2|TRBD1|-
CASSHWTGWARQPQHF
TGTGCCAGCAGCCACTGGACAGGTTGGGCACGGCAGCCCCAGCATTTT
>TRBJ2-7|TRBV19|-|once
CASQGTFSYEQYF
TGTGCCAGCCAGGGGACATTTTCCTACGAGCAGTACTTC
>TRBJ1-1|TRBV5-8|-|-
CASSPIRRGGTEAFF
TGTGCCAGCAGCCCCATTCGACGGGGGGGAACTGAAGCTTTCTTT
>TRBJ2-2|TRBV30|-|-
CAWSGTTNTGELFF
TGTGCCTGGAGCGGTACTACGAACACCGGGGAGCTGTTTTTT
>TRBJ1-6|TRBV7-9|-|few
CASSLAGLAGNSPLHF
TGTGCCAGCAGCTTAGCGGGGCTGGCGGGGAATTCACCCCTCCACTTT
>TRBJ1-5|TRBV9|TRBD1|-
CASSEGTDSLPQHF
TGTGCCAGCAGCGAGGGGACAGACTCTCTGCCCCAGCATTTT
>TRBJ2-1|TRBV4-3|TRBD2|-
CASSHSTSGGRLTYNEQFF
TGCGCCAGCAGCCACTCGACTAGCGGGGGCCGATTAACCTACAATGAGCAGTTCTTC
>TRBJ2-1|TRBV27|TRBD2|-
CASSSGLPNYNEQFF
TGTGCCAGCAGTTCGGGACTACCAAACTACAATGAGCAGTTCTTC
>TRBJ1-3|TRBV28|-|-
CASSPRRSTIYF
TGTGCCAGCAGTCCTAGGAGAAGCACCATATATTTT
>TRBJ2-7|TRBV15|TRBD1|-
CATSRPGQSNFSYEQYF
TGTGCCACCAGCAGACCGGGACAGTCTAACTTCTCCTACGAGCAGTACTTC
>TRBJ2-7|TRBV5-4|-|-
CASSLKKGPKGYEQYF
TGTGCCAGCAGCTTGAAGAAGGGGCCTAAGGGATACGAGCAGTACTTC
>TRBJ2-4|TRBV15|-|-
CATSGSDGVKNIQYF
TGTGCCACCAGCGGCAGCGACGGAGTCAAAAACATTCAGTACTTC